This TCR beta chain was captured by sequencing in a study of stem cell transplantation in POMP-related autoinflammatory disease. Study-level results: Unique TRB V-J gene pairings were limited in number in patients with PRAID.

PRAID combined immunodeficiency and autoinflammation. Details on this clone: What it binds is unknown.

Sequenced by immunoSEQ multiplex PCR; TCRdb stores in-frame clones only, minus some. The sample consists of tens of thousands of clones, approximately 91% of them appearing once. V was trimmed by 6 bases and J by 8 bases, leaving 10 bases between them. Germline V gives CDR1 SNHLY, CDR2 FYNNEI. The CDR3 runs to 11 residues. Source: CD4+ T cells from PBMCs, taken after stem cell transplantation. The chain combines TRBV2 with TRBJ1-1; D gene uncertain. The origin of this receptor is a human patient with POMP-related autoinflammation and immune dysregulation (PRAID). The graft donor may account for some of the T cells. The DNA for the CDR3 is TGTGCCAGCAGCGGATACAGCGAAGCTTTCTTT. Encoded protein: CASSGYSEAFF.